This T cell receptor (beta chain) originates from a study of blood T cells in healthy people across ages. Researchers isolated at least 7 million PBMCs per sample. The authors extracted at least 5 micrograms of total RNA per sample. Concerning this clonotype itself: Germline is not matched at one junction end, which may reflect a read error.

CDR1 and CDR2 from the germline V gene are SGHKS and YYEKEE (reference sequence). CDR3 length: 13 residues. For the second PCR, which ran for about 6 to 11 cycles, a sample-barcoded 5' primer and a J-beta primer mix were used. MiXCR, applied by TCRdb to the 5' RACE reads, yields one record per CDR3 protein. Counted here are under 850,000 distinct CDR3 sequences, 35% to 40% occurring once; the ten biggest clones make up approximately 12%. The sequenced material came from blood. The source is a man aged 18 to 29 in good health. V and J are TRBV5-5 and TRBJ2-5; D unresolved. The J call may be incorrect, as the DNA end agrees better with TRBJ2-7. The CDR3: CASSPTGSCEQYF. The CDR3 DNA sequence: TGTGCCAGCAGCCCGACGGGTTCCTGCGAGCAGTACTTC.